A selection of T cell receptor beta chains follows, all from one sample in a study of T-cell memory formation after mild COVID-19. TCRdb independently ran MiXCR on the 5' RACE reads; one entry per CDR3 protein. Of over 450,000 distinct CDR3 sequences listed, around 21% were seen once; the top ten hold under 15%. The sample taken for sequencing was PBMCs or a T cell subset sorted from them (not recorded which). The receptors derive from an adult woman who had mild COVID-19 (a few samples of this study predate the infection). Cell type and time point are not known. The CDR3 runs from the conserved cysteine through the conserved F or W. Fields, in order: J gene, D gene, clone size, V gene, CDR3 DNA, CDR3 protein. A D gene is named only where the DNA matches it firmly. Clone size is stated in some rows and not others, as once, few, many or a class when expanded.

J gene: TRBJ1-2; D gene: .; clone size: few; V gene: TRBV20-1; CDR3 DNA: TGCAGTGCTAGTAATCCTTTAAAGGGCAGGGGCTACACCTTC; CDR3 protein: CSASNPLKGRGYTF
J gene: TRBJ2-3; D gene: .; clone size: few; V gene: TRBV20-1; CDR3 DNA: TGCAGTGCTAGAGCTCCGGGCACAGATACGCAGTATTTT; CDR3 protein: CSARAPGTDTQYF
J gene: TRBJ2-7; D gene: .; clone size: .; V gene: TRBV11-3; CDR3 DNA: TGTGCCAGCAGCTTACGCGGGGGCCAACTCTACGAGCAGTACTTC; CDR3 protein: CASSLRGGQLYEQYF
J gene: TRBJ1-2; D gene: TRBD1; clone size: few; V gene: TRBV20-1; CDR3 DNA: TGCAGTGCTAGATCCGACAGGGGTATCTATGGCTACACCTTC; CDR3 protein: CSARSDRGIYGYTF
J gene: TRBJ1-3; D gene: .; clone size: .; V gene: TRBV7-2; CDR3 DNA: TGTGCCAGCAGCTTAGCGACTGGATCTGGAAACACCATATATTTT; CDR3 protein: CASSLATGSGNTIYF
J gene: TRBJ1-2; D gene: .; clone size: .; V gene: TRBV6-5; CDR3 DNA: TGTGCCAGGGGAGGGGGGGCGCATGGCTACACCTTC; CDR3 protein: CARGGGAHGYTF
J gene: TRBJ1-5; D gene: TRBD1; clone size: few; V gene: TRBV5-1; CDR3 DNA: TGCGCCAGCACCAAAGGGACAGAAGATAGCAATCAGCCCCAGCATTTT; CDR3 protein: CASTKGTEDSNQPQHF
J gene: TRBJ2-2; D gene: .; clone size: .; V gene: TRBV13; CDR3 DNA: TGTGCCAGCACATCGGGACTCAACACCGGGGAGCTGTTTTTT; CDR3 protein: CASTSGLNTGELFF
J gene: TRBJ2-6; D gene: .; clone size: few; V gene: TRBV12-3/TRBV12-4; CDR3 DNA: TGTGCCAGCAGTTTATTTGGGTCCTCTGGGGCCAACGTCCTGACTTTC; CDR3 protein: CASSLFGSSGANVLTF
J gene: TRBJ2-5; D gene: .; clone size: few; V gene: TRBV4-1; CDR3 DNA: TGCGCCAGCAGCAGGAGGGGAGCGGAGACCCAGTACTTC; CDR3 protein: CASSRRGAETQYF
J gene: TRBJ1-1; D gene: TRBD1; clone size: .; V gene: TRBV18; CDR3 DNA: TGTGCCAGCTCACCAGGACAGGGAGGGGTAAAGAGTGAAGCTTTCTTT; CDR3 protein: CASSPGQGGVKSEAFF
J gene: TRBJ2-5; D gene: .; clone size: .; V gene: TRBV7-6; CDR3 DNA: TGTGCCAGCAGCTTAAGACAGTGGGAGACCCAGTACTTC; CDR3 protein: CASSLRQWETQYF
J gene: TRBJ2-7; D gene: .; clone size: few; V gene: TRBV7-2; CDR3 DNA: TGTGCCAGCAGCTTCGGGAACCCCTACGAGCAGTACTTC; CDR3 protein: CASSFGNPYEQYF
J gene: TRBJ1-2; D gene: .; clone size: .; V gene: TRBV20-1; CDR3 DNA: TGCAGTGTTGACCGCTCTAACTATGGCTACACCTTC; CDR3 protein: CSVDRSNYGYTF